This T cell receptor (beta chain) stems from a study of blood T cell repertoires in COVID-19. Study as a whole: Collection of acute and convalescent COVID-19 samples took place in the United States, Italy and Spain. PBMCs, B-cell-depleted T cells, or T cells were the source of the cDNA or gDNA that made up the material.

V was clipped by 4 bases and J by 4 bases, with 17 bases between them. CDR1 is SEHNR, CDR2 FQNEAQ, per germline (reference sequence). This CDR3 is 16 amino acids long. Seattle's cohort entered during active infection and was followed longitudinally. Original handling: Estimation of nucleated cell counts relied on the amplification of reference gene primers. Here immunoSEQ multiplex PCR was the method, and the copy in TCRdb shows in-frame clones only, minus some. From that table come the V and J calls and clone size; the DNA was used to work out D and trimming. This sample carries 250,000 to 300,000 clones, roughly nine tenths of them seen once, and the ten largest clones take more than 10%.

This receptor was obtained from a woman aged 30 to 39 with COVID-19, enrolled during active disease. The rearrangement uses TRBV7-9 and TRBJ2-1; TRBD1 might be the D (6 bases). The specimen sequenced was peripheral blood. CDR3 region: CASSWNSGTNYNEQFF. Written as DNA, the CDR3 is TGTGCCAGCAGCTGGAATTCCGGGACAAATTACAATGAGCAGTTCTTC. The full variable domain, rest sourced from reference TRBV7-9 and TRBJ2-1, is DTGVSQNPRHKITKRGQNVTFRCDPISEHNRLYWYRQTLGQGPEFLTYFQNEAQLEKSRLLSDRFSAERPKGSFSTLEIQRTEQGDSAMYLCASSWNSGTNYNEQFFGPGTRLTVL.